Listed below are T cell receptor beta chains from one sample, sequenced in a study of control samples from healthy donors and cancer patients. Sequencing used immunoSEQ multiplex PCR; TCRdb keeps in-frame clones, though not all of them. The sample records about 160,000 clones, around nine tenths being singletons. The sequenced sample consisted of blood. Every receptor here comes from a woman in her 30s in good health. CDR3s include the opening cysteine and the closing phenylalanine or tryptophan. The D gene is left open where the match is weak. Clone size, where shown, is once, few, many, or a class for clones that have expanded.

V gene	D gene	clone size	J gene	CDR3 protein	CDR3 DNA
TRBV6-5	.	.	TRBJ1-1	CASSPLVMNTEAFF	TGTGCCAGCTCCCCGCTAGTCATGAACACTGAAGCTTTCTTT
TRBV4-2	.	.	TRBJ1-3	CASSQVGGISNTIYF	TGTGCCAGCAGCCAAGTAGGGGGAATATCGAACACCATATATTTT
TRBV11-2	.	.	TRBJ2-1	CASSLDFGGEAEQFF	TGTGCCAGCAGCTTAGATTTTGGGGGAGAGGCAGAGCAGTTCTTC
TRBV5-1	TRBD1	.	TRBJ1-3	CASSLEGQGRNTIYF	TGCGCCAGCAGCTTGGAGGGACAGGGTAGAAACACCATATATTTT
TRBV29-1	TRBD2	.	TRBJ2-1	CSGRAGEYNEQFF	TGCAGCGGGAGGGCGGGGGAGTACAATGAGCAGTTCTTC
TRBV9	TRBD2	.	TRBJ2-5	CASSVSGLAGGETQYF	TGTGCCAGCAGCGTGAGCGGACTAGCGGGAGGTGAGACCCAGTACTTC
TRBV10-3	.	.	TRBJ1-1	CAIIPDGRLTEAFF	TGTGCCATCATCCCGGACGGACGACTCACTGAAGCTTTCTTT
TRBV10-3	.	.	TRBJ2-3	CAISESGADTQYF	TGTGCCATCAGTGAGTCGGGGGCAGATACGCAGTATTTT
TRBV5-1	TRBD1	once	TRBJ1-6	CASSRSRDRDHSPLHF	TGCGCCAGCAGCCGAAGCCGGGACAGGGACCATTCACCCCTCCACTTT
TRBV5-3	TRBD1	.	TRBJ1-2	CAACRGGLRGYTF	TGTGCCGCATGCAGGGGGGGTTTACGAGGCTACACCTTC
TRBV20-1	.	.	TRBJ2-7	CSARGLGGDDF	TGCAGTGCTAGAGGGCTAGGAGGGGATGACTTC
TRBV6-2/TRBV6-3	.	.	TRBJ2-2	CASSYRDLGTGELFF	TGTGCCAGCAGTTACCGGGACTTGGGCACCGGGGAGCTGTTTTTT
TRBV11-2	.	once	TRBJ2-7	CASSLLRGSPYEQYF	TGTGCCAGCAGCTTATTGCGGGGATCGCCCTACGAGCAGTACTTC
TRBV4-1	.	.	TRBJ1-6	CASSQREGQSPLHF	TGCGCCAGCAGCCAAAGAGAGGGGCAATCACCCCTCCACTTT
TRBV6-5	.	.	TRBJ1-3	CASTPAGAGNTIYF	TGTGCCAGCACCCCGGCAGGCGCTGGAAACACCATATATTTT
TRBV28	.	.	TRBJ1-5	CASSLKRTIVGQPQHF	TGTGCCAGCAGTTTAAAAAGGACAATAGTCGGTCAGCCCCAGCATTTT
TRBV2	TRBD1	.	TRBJ1-5	CASRDRGQPQHF	TGTGCCAGCAGGGACAGGGGACAGCCCCAGCATTTT
TRBV28	TRBD1	.	TRBJ1-2	CASTAGGGYGYTF	TGTGCCAGCACCGCAGGGGGCGGCTATGGCTACACCTTC
TRBV7-9	.	.	TRBJ2-2	CASSSLITGELFF	TGTGCCAGCAGCTCTCTAATCACCGGGGAGCTGTTTTTT
TRBV11-2	TRBD2	.	TRBJ2-3	CASSKETSGSTDTQYF	TGTGCCAGCAGCAAAGAGACTAGCGGGAGCACAGATACGCAGTATTTT
TRBV6-4	TRBD2	.	TRBJ2-1	CASSDGTSDYNEQFF	TGTGCCAGCAGTGACGGGACTAGCGACTACAATGAGCAGTTCTTC
TRBV2	.	.	TRBJ2-3	CASSETDTQYF	TGTGCCAGCAGTGAGACAGATACGCAGTATTTT
TRBV28	TRBD1	.	TRBJ1-2	CASVTGAYGYTF	TGTGCCAGCGTTACAGGGGCCTATGGCTACACCTTC
TRBV7-2	TRBD1	.	TRBJ2-2	CASSLAGTGEGELFF	TGTGCCAGCAGCTTAGCGGGGACAGGGGAGGGGGAGCTGTTTTTT
TRBV12-3/TRBV12-4	TRBD1	once	TRBJ2-7	CASSGDRGEQYF	TGTGCCAGCAGTGGGGACAGGGGCGAGCAGTACTTC
TRBV29-1	TRBD2	.	TRBJ2-7	CSVEAPGGIDGQYF	TGCAGCGTTGAGGCCCCGGGAGGCATCGACGGGCAGTACTTC
TRBV7-9	TRBD1	once	TRBJ1-1	CASSSITGGTKAFF	TGTGCCAGCAGCTCCATTACAGGGGGGACGAAAGCTTTCTTT
TRBV10-2	TRBD2	.	TRBJ2-3	CASSEIAGDPDTQYF	TGCGCCAGCAGCGAGATAGCGGGAGACCCAGATACGCAGTATTTT
TRBV5-1	TRBD1	.	TRBJ2-2	CASSLLWVSGGRTGELFF	TGCGCCAGCAGCTTGCTCTGGGTTTCAGGGGGCCGGACCGGGGAGCTGTTTTTT
TRBV5-1	.	.	TRBJ1-2	CASSLGGASDGYTF	TGCGCCAGCAGCTTGGGAGGAGCCTCAGATGGCTACACCTTC
TRBV7-9	.	.	TRBJ1-1	CASSYRQFPEAFF	TGTGCCAGCAGCTACCGACAGTTCCCTGAAGCTTTCTTT
TRBV7-9	.	.	TRBJ1-3	CASFWDRSSGNTIYF	TGTGCCAGTTTCTGGGACCGTAGCTCTGGAAACACCATATATTTT
TRBV28	.	.	TRBJ2-7	CASSLFGISYEQYF	TGTGCCAGCAGTTTATTTGGGATTTCCTACGAGCAGTACTTC
TRBV6-2/TRBV6-3	TRBD1	.	TRBJ2-7	CASSWTGTSEQYF	TGTGCCAGCAGTTGGACAGGGACCTCCGAGCAGTACTTC
TRBV24-1	.	.	TRBJ1-2	CATSDLGWQGYTF	TGTGCCACCAGTGATCTCGGATGGCAAGGCTACACCTTC
TRBV3-1/TRBV3-2	.	.	TRBJ2-7	CASRLGGGYEQYF	TGTGCCAGCAGATTAGGGGGAGGCTACGAGCAGTACTTC
TRBV5-1	TRBD2	.	TRBJ2-7	CASSLGSLAGFSYEQYF	TGCGCCAGCAGCTTGGGGTCCCTAGCGGGCTTCTCCTACGAGCAGTACTTC
TRBV7-9	.	.	TRBJ1-4	CASSLGWGTNEKLFF	TGTGCCAGCAGCTTAGGATGGGGAACTAATGAAAAACTGTTTTTT
TRBV12-3/TRBV12-4	.	once	TRBJ2-7	CASSRDQPYEQYF	TGTGCCAGCAGTAGGGACCAGCCCTACGAGCAGTACTTC
TRBV7-3	.	.	TRBJ1-1	CASSLGRLGEAFF	TGTGCCAGCAGCTTAGGGAGATTAGGTGAAGCTTTCTTT
TRBV6-2/TRBV6-3	.	.	TRBJ1-4	CASSPRALKLFF	TGTGCCAGCAGTCCCAGGGCGTTAAAACTGTTTTTT
TRBV28	.	.	TRBJ1-6	CASSTGGQNSPLHF	TGTGCCAGCAGTACTGGTGGGCAGAATTCACCCCTCCACTTT
TRBV4-2	.	once	TRBJ2-4	CASSHVGIEKGPEVQYF	TGTGCCAGCAGCCATGTGGGAATTGAAAAAGGTCCGGAGGTTCAGTACTTC
TRBV5-4	TRBD1	.	TRBJ2-7	CASSRDSLYEQYF	TGTGCCAGCAGCCGGGACAGTCTTTACGAGCAGTACTTC
TRBV28	TRBD2	.	TRBJ2-7	CASSLIAGVLEQYF	TGTGCCAGCAGTTTAATAGCGGGAGTCTTAGAGCAGTACTTC
TRBV3-1/TRBV3-2	TRBD1	few	TRBJ2-5	CASSRLTGVGETQYF	TGTGCCAGCAGCCGTCTGACAGGGGTAGGAGAGACCCAGTACTTC
TRBV6-4	.	.	TRBJ2-2	CASSDSSGAGELFF	TGTGCCAGCAGTGACTCCTCGGGAGCCGGGGAGCTGTTTTTT
TRBV2	.	.	TRBJ1-4	CASSGGTVLNEKLFF	TGTGCCAGCAGTGGGGGTACAGTCCTTAATGAAAAACTGTTTTTT
TRBV28	.	.	TRBJ1-1	CASSLGGADTEAFF	TGTGCCAGCAGTTTGGGGGGCGCGGACACTGAAGCTTTCTTT
TRBV9	.	.	TRBJ1-1	CASSVDWVSFSEAFF	TGTGCCAGCAGCGTAGATTGGGTCTCCTTCTCTGAAGCTTTCTTT
TRBV6-1	.	few	TRBJ1-5	CASSEVRLSNQPQHF	TGTGCCAGCAGTGAAGTTAGATTGAGCAATCAGCCCCAGCATTTT
TRBV10-3	.	.	TRBJ1-4	CAISDDFNEKLFF	TGTGCCATCAGTGACGACTTTAATGAAAAACTGTTTTTT
TRBV7-3	.	.	TRBJ1-1	CASSLNPDTEAFF	TGTGCCAGCAGCTTAAATCCGGACACTGAAGCTTTCTTT